The clone carrying this T cell receptor beta chain was counted between two and nine times. Its antigen remains unidentified. Data came from immunoSEQ multiplex PCR; TCRdb stores just in-frame clones and leaves some out. Counted here are roughly 240,000 clones, more than 75% occurring once; the ten biggest clones make up 2.6%. After removal of 3 bases from V and 7 bases from J, the junction contained 11 bases not matched to a gene. Germline V CDR1 and CDR2: MDHEN, SYDVKM. The CDR3 runs to 15 residues. The donors belonged to the roughly 120-subject validation cohort, separate from the 666-subject first cohort. This sample is part of a study of cytomegalovirus exposure and HLA in healthy donors. Study-level results: The classifier reportedly diagnosed cytomegalovirus status with high specificity and sensitivity. The investigators catalogued 150 to 200 TCR beta chains as cytomegalovirus-associated. According to a subsequent analysis, TCR clusters from the first cohort were inclined to appear together in the 120 validation repertoires.

The J gene is TRBJ1-2, the V gene TRBV28; 7 bases line up with TRBD1. The specimen was PBMCs. The sequence derives from a man aged 18 to 29 in good health and CMV-seronegative. CDR3 nucleotides: TGTGCCAGCAGTTTTGGCCTACAGGGGTCTCTTGGCTACACCTTC. Amino acid sequence: CASSFGLQGSLGYTF.